Reported below is one TCR beta chain. Generated by immunoSEQ multiplex PCR, the TCRdb table keeps only in-frame clones and is missing some. Of 65,000 to 80,000 clones in the sample, about 88% were seen once. Individuals having autoimmune disease history or systemic immunosuppression were not enrolled. The entry originates in a study of OX40 agonist ivuxolimab in advanced cancers. The CDR3 runs to 16 residues. Germline loops: CDR1 MGHDK, CDR2 SYGVNS. Trimming cost V 2 bases and J 0 bases; bases outside gene matches: 5. The chain links TRBV25-1 to TRBJ1-1; 8 bases line up with TRBD1. Sample: CD4+ or CD8+ T cells sorted from blood, taken in a trial of the OX40 agonist ivuxolimab. This clonotype was sampled from an adult with an advanced solid tumor such as melanoma, head and neck, liver or kidney cancer. The CDR3 coding sequence is TGTGCCAGCAGTGAACCAGGACAGGGTTTGAACACTGAAGCTTTCTTT. Translated: CASSEPGQGLNTEAFF.